This TCR beta chain was captured by sequencing in a study of HIV-infected children after antiretroviral therapy interruption. Overall study context: Interruption group median age roughly 8.9 years; continuous group around 8 years.

Relative to its sample, this clonotype is medium-sized (0.01 to 0.1%). Unique molecular identifiers were included in an RNA-based 3' RACE TCR library. TCRdb ran MiXCR on the 3' RACE reads and lists one entry per CDR3 protein. This sample has around 16,000 distinct CDR3 sequences, with 3% to 4% found just once. The CDR3 has 15 amino acids. Trimming shortened V by 6 bases and J by 1 base, and 15 bases separated the two germline ends. Treatment here: PENTA 11 planned treatment interruption arm or continuous ART arm. From thawed PBMCs, naive CD4+ CD45RA+ CD45RO- T cells were sorted. The TCR comes from a child aged 2 to 17 with HIV. The genes are TRBV12-3 or TRBV12-4 and TRBJ1-1; possible D gene TRBD1, 5 bases. The input for sequencing was CD45RA+ CD4+ T cells from PBMCs, taken from a donor given antiretroviral therapy, either interrupted or continuous. As to subset: naive CD4+ CD45RA+ CD45RO- T cells. The CDR3 DNA is TGTGCCAGCAGCCCACGGGGGGGTTGGAACACTGAAGCTTTCTTT. Amino acid sequence: CASSPRGGWNTEAFF.